The T cell receptor (beta chain) under discussion was sequenced for a study of control samples from healthy donors and cancer patients. Libraries were prepared by immunoSEQ multiplex PCR; TCRdb keeps only in-frame clonotypes and omits some of them. The sample shows 130,000 or so clones, approximately 87% of them seen only once. Trimming stripped 0 bases from V and 7 bases from J, with 13 bases between. The CDR3 is 15 residues long. In germline, CDR1 is MGHRA, CDR2 YSYEKL. The rearrangement uses TRBV4-1 and TRBJ1-3, with no clear D. This TCR was sampled from a man aged 25 to 40 in good health. The sample comprised blood. Written as DNA, the CDR3 is TGCGCCAGCAGCCAAGAGTCGGCGGTGAGGAACACCATATATTTT. It codes for CASSQESAVRNTIYF.